Listed here are 14 T cell receptor beta chains from one sample, sequenced in a study of CXCR3-negative and CXCR3-positive naive CD8 T cells (dated by TCRdb to about 2019). Findings and caveats that apply to the study as a whole: TRB CDR3s from CXCR3-positive naive cells showed higher hydrophobicity (lower Kidera factor 4), lower energy, and higher strength and volume indices than CXCR3-negative naive cells.

These receptors have no known antigen. For sequencing, a NextSeq 550 was employed. The Human TCR Profiling Kit (MiLaboratory) was used to prepare UMI-labeled 5' RACE TRB cDNA libraries. TCRdb reprocessed the reads, so every CDR3 protein sequence counts as one entry and DNA is not shown. The sample table on file contains some 150,000 distinct CDR3 sequences. The top ten constitute roughly 0.28% of the sample. Sequenced sample: naive CXCR3+ CD8+ T cells from blood. According to the study, the label for this sample's cell subset or site signals: CD45RO-CCR7+CD27+CD95- naive CD8+ T cells expressing CXCR3 (TNR3+). The receptors were sampled from a human donor in good health. Some clones in this sample may be carry-over from other donors' samples.

This chain joins TRBV4-1 and TRBJ2-1; absent DNA, TCRdb's TRBD2 call cannot be checked. The CDR3 contains 19 residues. Germline assignment: CDR1 MGHRA and CDR2 YSYEKL. The CDR3 region is CASSQEPGLAGGSYNEQFF.

The V call is TRBV6-2 or TRBV6-3, the J call TRBJ2-5; TCRdb's D call, TRBD2, is unchecked because there is no DNA. Germline lookup yields CDR1 MNHEY and CDR2 SVGEGT. The CDR3 consists of 12 residues. CDR3 region: CASCGTSHEQFF.

The rearrangement joins TRBV18 to TRBJ2-5; TCRdb's D call, TRBD1, is unchecked because there is no DNA. The germline CDR1 and CDR2 sequences are KGHSH and LQKENI. The CDR3 loop spans 14 amino acids. The CDR3 loop reads CASSPMDREETQYF. The full variable domain, completed using reference TRBV18 and TRBJ2-5, is NAGVMQNPRHLVRRRGQEARLRCSPMKGHSHVYWYRQLPEEGLKFMVYLQKENIIDESGMPKERFSAEFPKEGPSILRIQQVVRGDSAAYFCASSPMDREETQYFGPGTRLLVL.

The chain recombines TRBV20-1 with TRBJ1-5; TCRdb selects TRBD1, and the lack of DNA leaves this call unchecked. The CDR3 has 16 residues. The germline CDR1 and CDR2 sequences are DFQATT and SNEGSKA (reference sequence). The CDR3 is CSARDRGDVSNQPQHF.

The chain carries TRBV5-1 and TRBJ2-2; TCRdb outputs TRBD1, but without DNA this stays unchecked. Germline CDR1 SGHRS, CDR2 YFSETQ. This CDR3 is built from 14 residues. CDR3 in amino acids: CASRGGGRNGELFF.

The V and J genes are TRBV5-1 and TRBJ2-7; TCRdb designates TRBD1, a call that cannot be tested without DNA. The germline V gene encodes CDR1 SGHRS and CDR2 YFSETQ. The CDR3 is 14 residues long. The CDR3 sequence: CASSFLNRGGEQYF.

The chain combines TRBV29-1 with TRBJ1-2; TCRdb lists TRBD1, though no DNA is available to test this call. Germline V gene sequence: CDR1 SQVTM, CDR2 ANQGSEA. The CDR3 spans 13 residues. CDR3 sequence reads: CSVPGQGIYGYTF.

V usage is TRBV9 and J usage is TRBJ2-5; TCRdb proposes TRBD1, but this gene call is untestable without DNA. Per germline, CDR1 SGDLS and CDR2 YYNGEE. The CDR3 length is 15 residues. The CDR3 sequence: CASSETGRASETQYF.

V and J are TRBV7-9 and TRBJ2-1; TCRdb indicates TRBD2, and absent DNA this call remains unverified. The CDR3 spans 13 residues. CDR1 and CDR2 from the germline V gene are SEHNR and FQNEAQ (reference sequence). CDR3: CVAEAPLGHEQFF.

V usage is TRBV18 and J usage is TRBJ2-2. The CDR3 has 15 amino acids. Per the germline V gene, CDR1 is KGHSH and CDR2 is LQKENI. The CDR3 here is CASSPPSEWSGELFF.

The V call is TRBV28, the J call TRBJ2-7; the TCRdb D gene call, TRBD2, has no DNA to confirm it. Germline CDR1 and CDR2: MDHEN and SYDVKM. CDR3 length equals 16 residues. CDR3 amino acids: CASGGSGTSGPYEQYF.

V is TRBV21-1 and J is TRBJ2-1; lacking DNA, the TRBD1 call made by TCRdb goes unchecked. TRBV21-1 is labeled a pseudogene. The CDR3 is 15 residues long. This CDR3 is CASSKPPQGYNEQFF.

The chain carries TRBV7-9 and TRBJ2-7; as DNA is missing, the TRBD2 call by TCRdb cannot be tested. CDR1 is SEHNR and CDR2 is FQNEAQ in the germline V gene (reference sequence). There are 15 residues in the CDR3. The CDR3 sequence: CASSPTGTSGSEQYF. Full variable domain (missing parts from reference TRBV7-9 and TRBJ2-7): DTGVSQNPRHKITKRGQNVTFRCDPISEHNRLYWYRQTLGQGPEFLTYFQNEAQLEKSRLLSDRFSAERPKGSFSTLEIQRTEQGDSAMYLCASSPTGTSGSEQYFGPGTRLTVT.

The J gene is TRBJ2-1, the V gene TRBV12-3 or TRBV12-4; TCRdb's assignment of TRBD1 cannot be checked, as there is no DNA. The CDR3 totals 15 residues. CDR3 in amino acids: CASSPTGGPYNEQFF.